These T cell receptor beta chains were read from a single sample in a study of blood T cell repertoires in COVID-19. Method: immunoSEQ multiplex PCR; TCRdb's copy keeps in-frame clones and lacks some. Among tens of thousands of clones, roughly 90% were seen once, and the ten largest hold approximately 15%. Sequenced sample: peripheral blood. These receptors came from a man in his sixties or seventies with active or convalescent COVID-19. The conserved cysteine and the conserved F or W are not part of the CDR3 here. The order of the fields is J gene, V gene, CDR3 protein.

TRBJ2-7 | TRBV28 | ASKENNYEQY
TRBJ2-5 | TRBV7-7 | ASSQGGAPSQETQY
TRBJ2-1 | TRBV7-9 | ASSPRLGEGRNEQF
TRBJ2-5 | TRBV12-3/TRBV12-4 | ASSYRVLETQY
TRBJ2-7 | TRBV25-1 | ASSHDRVGTRRSYEQY
TRBJ1-1 | TRBV28 | ASSLGQVKAF
TRBJ1-2 | TRBV28 | ASSSPLMDKGSPNYGYT
TRBJ1-3 | TRBV21-1 | ASSRGGDGNTIY
TRBJ2-7 | TRBV19 | ASSSGRTYEQY
TRBJ2-7 | TRBV20-1 | SASSGGPYEQY
TRBJ1-3 | TRBV9 | ASSVELAGNTIY
TRBJ2-7 | TRBV7-2 | ASSLARLAGGSAQY
TRBJ1-2 | TRBV6-2/TRBV6-3 | ASSTGNLVGYT
TRBJ2-7 | TRBV2 | ARKTQRGGDEQY
TRBJ2-1 | TRBV24-1 | ATSDRGVSDPFGNEQF
TRBJ1-1 | TRBV5-5 | ASSSLGGSMNTEAF
TRBJ2-7 | TRBV3-1/TRBV3-2 | ASSRAGESSYEQY
TRBJ2-2 | TRBV3-1/TRBV3-2 | ASSRTGGDTGELF
TRBJ2-2 | TRBV30 | AWSGLQGGNTGELF
TRBJ1-5 | TRBV19 | AMKGGRSNQPQH
TRBJ2-2 | TRBV4-2 | ASSPGGAMTGELF
TRBJ2-2 | TRBV29-1 | SVEWVAGTGELF
TRBJ2-7 | TRBV18 | ASSPPGTGYEQY
TRBJ2-1 | TRBV9 | ASSVGLRGLSYNEQF
TRBJ2-1 | TRBV7-9 | ASSAPGSPYNEQF
TRBJ1-4 | TRBV5-1 | ASRTTGGEKLF